This T cell receptor (beta chain) comes out of a study of T cells in Graves' hyperthyroidism and ophthalmopathy. This clonotype was observed a single time. Its target is not known. Using RNA transcripts as the source, TCR beta CDR3 regions were amplified. TCR CDR3 regions were first amplified by RT-PCR with HTBI primers. From the multiplex PCR reads, TCRdb called clonotypes with MiXCR, one entry per CDR3 protein. The sample includes around 270,000 distinct CDR3 sequences, roughly 18% of them seen just once. Study findings and constraints: Blood samples included most of the expanded thyroid clonotypes exceeding 0.001.

Subjects with ophthalmopathy showed a Clinical Activity Score no lower than 3, a NOSPECS grade no lower than 4, and a duration shorter than 3 months. The study left out patients who had uncontrolled infection, other autoimmune disease, pregnancy or lactation. Clinical symptoms, serum thyroxine, TRAb, thyroid ultrasound and orbital computed tomography established diagnosis. Trimming cost V 2 bases and J 6 bases, with 9 bases left between them. The germline gives CDR1 SGDLS, CDR2 YYNGEE. This CDR3 has 14 amino acids. The specimen sequenced was blood. The rearrangement links TRBV9 to TRBJ1-6; TRBD1 is a possible D gene (5 bases). The receptor was isolated from a man aged 50 to 59 with Graves' ophthalmopathy. The CDR3, as DNA: TGTGCCAGCAGCGTTAGGGGTGGTAATTCACCCCTCCACTTT. Its translation: CASSVRGGNSPLHF.